This TCR beta chain was documented in a study of tumor-infiltrating lymphocytes in primary liver carcinoma. Study-level background: Roughly 3.5 to 8 million productive TCRbeta reads were obtained per sample, with similar numbers across tissue types.

The CDR3 is 16 amino acids. CDR1 is MNHEY, CDR2 SVGEGT, per germline. The V end lost 6 bases, the J end lost 4 bases, and 21 bases lay between the germline ends. In the case of this clonotype: A read error may be the cause here, since a much bigger clone is one base away.

With approximately 470 ng total RNA as template and a constant-region primer, TCR beta cDNA was made. ARM-PCR, slightly modified, supplied the TCR beta libraries through three nested multiplex PCR rounds. Forward primers for TRBV1-TRBV30 and a C-beta reverse primer served the first two PCR rounds, at around 9 cycles each. One entry per CDR3 protein, called by TCRdb with MiXCR from the multiplex PCR reads. This table holds about 190,000 distinct CDR3 sequences, about 82% found once. Co-extraction yielded RNA and DNA from roughly 21-30 mg of unsorted bulk tissue. J is TRBJ1-1 and V is TRBV6-2 or TRBV6-3, with D perhaps matching TRBD1 (5 bases). The receptor was derived from a man between 40 and 49 years old with primary liver carcinoma and hepatitis B virus infection. The sequencing sample was made of tumor tissue from primary liver carcinoma. CDR3 protein: CASRRSDTWRGTEAFF. The DNA of the CDR3 is TGTGCCAGCAGAAGATCCGATACATGGAGGGGCACTGAAGCTTTCTTT.